Shown below are 29 T cell receptor beta chains from a single sample sequenced in a study of cytomegalovirus exposure and HLA in healthy donors. Sequenced by immunoSEQ multiplex PCR; TCRdb stores in-frame clones only, minus some. The data contain 60,000 to 70,000 clones, about 92% of them seen just once; the ten biggest clones take up approximately 5%. Sequencing was performed on PBMCs. These receptors came from a man between 18 and 29 years old in good health and CMV-seropositive.

The chain carries TRBV9 and TRBJ1-4, with no clear D. The V gene's germline CDR1 is SGDLS and CDR2 YYNGEE. The V gene lost 5 bases and the J gene lost 4 bases, with 9 bases spanning the gap. The CDR3 contains 13 residues. As DNA, the CDR3 is TGTGCCAGCAGAGCTGAGGGTAATGAAAAACTGTTTTTT. The encoded protein is CASRAEGNEKLFF.

This chain links TRBV9 with TRBJ2-2; the D gene is possibly TRBD1 (5 bases). With 2 bases removed from V and 2 bases from J, the gap between germline ends came to 13 bases. Per the germline V gene, CDR1 is SGDLS and CDR2 is YYNGEE. The CDR3 has 16 amino acids. The CDR3 loop is CASSVLGVDNTGELFF. CDR3 nucleotides: TGTGCCAGCAGCGTGTTAGGGGTGGATAACACCGGGGAGCTGTTTTTT.

The V call is TRBV19, the J call TRBJ1-1; D is undetermined. V lost 8 bases and J 4 bases, leaving 11 bases between the germline ends. Per the germline V gene, CDR1 is LNHDA and CDR2 is SQIVND (reference sequence). The CDR3 sequence is 12 residues long. The CDR3 is CASSRQSTEAFF. The CDR3 DNA sequence: TGTGCCAGTTCGAGGCAATCCACTGAAGCTTTCTTT.

CDR3: CASSERSSGTTYQYF. CDR3 nucleotide sequence: TGTGCCAGCAGTGAAAGGTCATCAGGGACAACTTATCAGTACTTC. The chain carries TRBV6-1 and TRBJ2-5; D is perhaps TRBD1 (6 bases). CDR1 and CDR2 from the germline V gene are MNHNS and SASEGT. The CDR3 is 15 amino acids. V was shortened by 2 bases and J by 11 bases, with 21 bases between the two germline ends.

V gene TRBV6-1 combines with J gene TRBJ1-5; D remains ambiguous. V lost 8 bases and J 2 bases, leaving 16 bases between the germline ends. In germline, CDR1 is MNHNS, CDR2 SASEGT. CDR3 length equals 15 residues. The CDR3 loop is CASGYEGGGNQPQHF. The CDR3 bases are TGTGCCAGCGGATACGAGGGCGGGGGCAATCAGCCCCAGCATTTT.

The DNA for the CDR3 is TGTGCCAGCAGCGTTCGACTAGCGGGAGGATCCGGGGAGCTGTTTTTT. Translation: CASSVRLAGGSGELFF. The J gene is TRBJ2-2, the V gene TRBV9, with 13 bases that match TRBD2. CDR3 length: 16 amino acids. Trimming at V came to 2 bases and at J to 6 bases, leaving 4 bases not matched to a gene. Germline CDR1 reads SGDLS; CDR2 reads YYNGEE.

V and J are TRBV5-1 and TRBJ1-4; no definite D call. CDR1 is SGHRS and CDR2 is YFSETQ in the germline V gene. This CDR3 is built from 15 residues. Trimming shortened V by 5 bases and J by 3 bases, and 14 bases separated the two germline ends. The CDR3 sequence is CASRSEGEANEKLFF. CDR3 nucleotide sequence: TGCGCCAGCAGATCAGAGGGCGAGGCTAATGAAAAACTGTTTTTT.

The rearrangement joins TRBV5-5 to TRBJ1-5, with TRBD1 as a possible D gene (5 bases). The CDR3 extends over 15 amino acids. V was clipped by 1 base and J by 1 base, with 9 bases between them. CDR1 and CDR2 from the germline V gene are SGHKS and YYEKEE (reference sequence). Here the CDR3 reads CASSLRQGSNQPQHF. In DNA form, the CDR3 reads TGTGCCAGCAGCTTGCGGCAGGGAAGCAATCAGCCCCAGCATTTT.

V and J are TRBV28 and TRBJ2-5; tentatively, D is TRBD1 (6 bases). Germline values: CDR1 MDHEN, CDR2 SYDVKM. The ends were cut back, 3 bases at V and 3 bases at J, with 8 bases in the middle. The CDR3 is 13 amino acids. The chain's CDR3 is CASSFQGKETQYF. The DNA of the CDR3 is TGTGCCAGCAGTTTCCAGGGGAAAGAGACCCAGTACTTC.

V gene TRBV4-1 combines with J gene TRBJ2-7; TRBD1 agrees at 8 bases. The V gene end was trimmed by 4 bases and the J gene end by 0 bases; junction bases not matched to a gene: 8. The CDR3 has 16 amino acids. Germline lookup yields CDR1 MGHRA and CDR2 YSYEKL. The CDR3 protein is CASSPRDRTNSYEQYF. The CDR3 nucleotides read TGCGCCAGCAGCCCACGGGACAGGACCAACTCCTACGAGCAGTACTTC.

The rearrangement joins TRBV4-1 to TRBJ2-1; D remains unclear. CDR1 is MGHRA and CDR2 is YSYEKL in the germline V gene. The CDR3 is made up of 18 amino acids. V was trimmed by 3 bases and J by 4 bases, leaving 22 bases between them. The CDR3 DNA reads as TGCGCCAGCAGCCATCCTAAGGAAGCCCGAGGCGGATACAATGAGCAGTTCTTC. It yields the protein CASSHPKEARGGYNEQFF.

Here the CDR3 DNA reads TGTGCCAGCAGCTCGACTAGCGGAAACAATGAGCAGTTCTTC. Translating it yields CASSSTSGNNEQFF. J is TRBJ2-1 and V is TRBV5-4; 9 bases fit TRBD2. Germline-derived CDR1 and CDR2 are SGHNT and YYREEE (reference sequence). The CDR3 runs to 14 residues. V shed 3 bases, J shed 5 bases, and the junction held 3 bases outside the gene matches.

V and J are TRBV11-2 and TRBJ2-7; tentatively, D is TRBD2 (6 bases). CDR3 length: 14 amino acids. CDR1 and CDR2 (germline): SGHAT, FQNNGV. V gave up 5 bases and J gave up 4 bases, with 15 bases separating them. CDR3 in amino acids: CASSPRDFSYEQYF. Here the CDR3 DNA reads TGTGCCAGCAGCCCGAGGGACTTTTCTTACGAGCAGTACTTC.

The V gene is TRBV27, the J gene TRBJ2-5, with D perhaps TRBD2 (5 bases). V was clipped by 6 bases and J by 5 bases, with 13 bases between them. CDR3 length: 13 amino acids. Germline V gene lookup returns CDR1 MNHEY and CDR2 SMNVEV (reference sequence). Here the CDR3 reads CASSPSWEETQYF. As DNA, the CDR3 is TGTGCCAGCAGCCCCTCTTGGGAGGAGACCCAGTACTTC.

The V call is TRBV5-1, the J call TRBJ2-7; TRBD2 aligns across 7 bases. Germline V lookup: CDR1 SGHRS, CDR2 YFSETQ. Unmatched junction bases numbered 11, after V lost 5 bases and J lost 3 bases. This CDR3 region has 15 residues. CDR3 coding DNA: TGCGCCAGCAGAACCGGGACTAACAAAGACTACGAGCAGTACTTC. Its translation is CASRTGTNKDYEQYF.

This chain joins TRBV27 and TRBJ2-1; TRBD2 might be the D (7 bases). V lost 7 bases to trimming and J lost 2 bases, with 18 bases between them. This CDR3 is built from 16 residues. In germline, CDR1 is MNHEY, CDR2 SMNVEV (reference sequence). Here the CDR3 reads CASTPTGRGPYNEQFF. The CDR3 coding sequence is TGTGCCAGCACCCCGACGGGGCGGGGGCCCTACAATGAGCAGTTCTTC.

This chain connects TRBV7-6 to TRBJ2-1; 11 bases line up with TRBD2. J was trimmed by 7 bases and V by 5 bases; bases with no gene match: 7. The germline CDR1 and CDR2 sequences are SGHVS and FNYEAQ. CDR3 size: 15 residues. In DNA form, the CDR3 reads TGTGCCAGCAGCCAAACTAGCGGGAGACAGAATGAGCAGTTCTTC. It translates to CASSQTSGRQNEQFF.

The chain couples TRBV5-1 to TRBJ2-3, with TRBD1 identical over 8 bases. Per germline, CDR1 SGHRS and CDR2 YFSETQ. This CDR3 is built from 14 residues. The V segment lost 4 bases and the J segment 7 bases; nucleotides outside the gene matches: 8. CDR3 residues: CASSTGTGDHTQYF. The CDR3 nucleotides read TGCGCCAGCAGCACCGGGACAGGCGACCATACGCAGTATTTT.

The chain joins TRBV9 to TRBJ1-2, with a possible D match to TRBD1 (6 bases). The CDR3 runs 14 residues. Germline assignment: CDR1 SGDLS and CDR2 YYNGEE. V gave up 7 bases and J gave up 4 bases, with 17 bases separating them. CDR3 DNA sequence: TGTGCCAGCGGGGGGGACATCAACCCCTATGGCTACACCTTC. This codes for CASGGDINPYGYTF. The full variable domain, rest sourced from reference TRBV9 and TRBJ1-2, is DSGVTQTPKHLITATGQRVTLRCSPRSGDLSVYWYQQSLDQGLQFLIQYYNGEERAKGNILERFSAQQFPDLHSELNLSSLELGDSALYFCASGGDINPYGYTFGSGTRLTVV.

This sequence joins TRBV5-1 and TRBJ1-1, with D unclear. Trimming removed 2 bases from V and 2 bases from J, with 10 bases in between. The CDR3 extends over 14 amino acids. Germline V gene data show CDR1 as SGHRS and CDR2 as YFSETQ. The CDR3 loop is CASSFSGINTEAFF. The CDR3 bases are TGCGCCAGCAGCTTTTCCGGGATTAACACTGAAGCTTTCTTT. The variable domain in full, with the rest retrieved from reference TRBV5-1 and TRBJ1-1, is KAGVTQTPRYLIKTRGQQVTLSCSPISGHRSVSWYQQTPGQGLQFLFEYFSETQRNKGNFPGRFSGRQFSNSRSEMNVSTLELGDSALYLCASSFSGINTEAFFGQGTRLTVV.

This rearrangement joins TRBV7-9 to TRBJ2-1; 9 nucleotides align to TRBD1. J lost 9 bases, V lost 5 bases, and 11 bases had no gene match. Looked up from germline, CDR1 is SEHNR and CDR2 is FQNEAQ (reference sequence). CDR3 length equals 15 residues. CDR3 bases: TGTGCCAGCAGCCAACGGGACAGGGTGGAGGGTGAGCAGTTCTTC. This codes for CASSQRDRVEGEQFF.

This rearrangement joins TRBV27 to TRBJ1-4; 7 positions match TRBD1. CDR1 is MNHEY and CDR2 is SMNVEV in the germline V gene (reference sequence). Trimming at V came to 3 bases and at J to 13 bases, leaving 20 bases not matched to a gene. The CDR3 totals 17 residues. CDR3 nucleotides: TGTGCCAGCAGTTTTCGGGCCGCAAACAGGGGTGCGGGGAGACTGTTTTTT. Translated, it gives CASSFRAANRGAGRLFF.

The chain links TRBV7-3 to TRBJ2-1, with 10 bases lining up with TRBD2. Germline CDR1 and CDR2: SGHTA and FQGTGA. After removal of 5 bases from V and 9 bases from J, the junction contained 13 bases not matched to a gene. CDR3 length equals 16 residues. This CDR3 is CASSLSGTSVGGEQFF. CDR3 coding DNA: TGTGCCAGCAGCCTCTCCGGGACTAGCGTGGGGGGTGAGCAGTTCTTC.

J is TRBJ2-5 and V is TRBV5-6, with D perhaps TRBD2 (5 bases). The CDR3 is 13 residues long. Trimming removed 0 bases at V and 5 bases at J, with 8 bases between. Germline assignment: CDR1 SGHDT and CDR2 YYEEEE. The CDR3 nucleotides read TGTGCCAGCAGCTTGGGTGGGGAGGAGACCCAGTACTTC. Its protein product is CASSLGGEETQYF.

This chain links TRBV6-5 with TRBJ2-7, with 10 bases lining up with TRBD1. The CDR3 totals 14 residues. With 7 bases clipped from V and 4 bases from J, the junction kept 7 bases outside the gene matches. Germline V gene sequence: CDR1 MNHEY, CDR2 SVGAGI. The DNA of the CDR3 is TGTGCCAGCAATGACCGGGACAGGGGTTACGAGCAGTACTTC. As protein: CASNDRDRGYEQYF.

This sequence joins TRBV2 and TRBJ2-1; TRBD2 matches 7 bases. V trimming: 7 bases; J trimming: 3 bases; junction bases outside the gene matches: 3. This CDR3 spans 13 amino acids. Germline-derived CDR1 and CDR2 are SNHLY and FYNNEI. The CDR3 is CASKERGYNEQFF. CDR3 sequence (DNA): TGTGCCAGCAAGGAGCGGGGCTACAATGAGCAGTTCTTC.

The chain has TRBV15 and TRBJ2-1, with TRBD2 matching 7 bases. J was trimmed by 10 bases and V by 0 bases; bases with no gene match: 9. This CDR3 is 15 amino acids long. Germline CDR1 reads LNHNV; CDR2 reads YYDKDF (reference sequence). CDR3 in amino acids: CATSRDRAGAPEQFF. The CDR3 DNA is TGTGCCACCAGCAGAGATAGGGCGGGAGCGCCGGAGCAGTTCTTC.

J is TRBJ2-5 and V is TRBV5-1; 9 bases fit TRBD2. V shed 4 bases, J shed 4 bases, and the junction held 14 bases outside the gene matches. The germline V gene encodes CDR1 SGHRS and CDR2 YFSETQ. The CDR3 extends over 17 amino acids. The CDR3 region is CASSPEGAGGPGETQYF. The CDR3 bases are TGCGCCAGCAGCCCCGAGGGGGCGGGAGGGCCTGGAGAGACCCAGTACTTC.

CDR3 coding DNA: TGTGCCAGCAGTTTTCAGGGGACCCCCCATGGCTACACCTTC. It encodes CASSFQGTPHGYTF. The chain is built from TRBV28 and TRBJ1-2, with D perhaps TRBD1 (6 bases). The V gene's germline CDR1 is MDHEN and CDR2 SYDVKM. The CDR3 loop spans 14 amino acids. V lost 3 bases, J lost 6 bases, and 14 bases lay in between.